The rows below give T cell receptor beta chains drawn from one sample of a study of chemoradiotherapy in HPV16-positive cancers. The repertoire was sequenced with immunoSEQ multiplex PCR; TCRdb's copy has only in-frame clones and lacks some. This repertoire shows 3,000 to 4,000 clones, 83% found once; its top ten account for 3%. The starting material was tumor tissue, obtained from a patient who underwent chemoradiotherapy. All receptors come from a human donor with HPV-associated anogenital cancer. CDR3s include the opening cysteine and the closing phenylalanine or tryptophan. The D gene is left open where the match is weak. The listing skips clone size in some rows; elsewhere it reads once, few, many or a size class.

D: .; J: TRBJ2-7; V: TRBV5-6; size: few; CDR3: CASSSDLGPYEQYF; DNA: TGTGCCAGCAGCTCCGACCTAGGGCCCTACGAGCAGTACTTC
D: TRBD2; J: TRBJ2-3; V: TRBV10-2; size: once; CDR3: CASSDLAASTDTQYF; DNA: TGCGCCAGCAGTGACCTAGCGGCTAGCACAGATACGCAGTATTTT
D: TRBD2; J: TRBJ2-1; V: TRBV5-6; size: .; CDR3: CASSDRHSGRTYNEQFF; DNA: TGTGCCAGCAGCGACCGACATAGCGGGAGAACCTACAATGAGCAGTTCTTC
D: .; J: TRBJ1-1; V: TRBV10-2; size: .; CDR3: CASSEGHLNTEAFF; DNA: TGCGCCAGCAGTGAGGGACACTTGAACACTGAAGCTTTCTTT
D: .; J: TRBJ2-2; V: TRBV7-2; size: .; CDR3: CASSLSRTNTGELFF; DNA: TGTGCCAGCAGCCTCTCTAGGACCAACACCGGGGAGCTGTTTTTT
D: .; J: TRBJ1-3; V: TRBV4-2; size: .; CDR3: CASSHPAAGNTIYF; DNA: TGTGCCAGCAGCCATCCGGCAGCCGGAAACACCATATATTTT
D: .; J: TRBJ1-1; V: TRBV11-2; size: once; CDR3: CASSYWGGSSTEAFF; DNA: TGTGCCAGCAGCTACTGGGGGGGGTCGAGCACTGAAGCTTTCTTT
D: .; J: TRBJ1-2; V: TRBV30; size: .; CDR3: CAWSVPAGAGYTF; DNA: TGTGCCTGGAGTGTACCGGCAGGGGCTGGCTACACCTTC
D: TRBD2; J: TRBJ2-1; V: TRBV15; size: .; CDR3: CATSRGREGPYNEQFF; DNA: TGTGCCACCAGCAGAGGAAGGGAGGGGCCCTACAATGAGCAGTTCTTC
D: .; J: TRBJ2-7; V: TRBV6-5; size: .; CDR3: CASSRYQGGEQYF; DNA: TGTGCCAGCAGTCGCTATCAGGGAGGAGAGCAGTACTTC
D: .; J: TRBJ1-2; V: TRBV6-1; size: large; CDR3: CASSDRENYGYTF; DNA: TGTGCCAGCAGTGACAGGGAAAACTATGGCTACACCTTC
D: .; J: TRBJ2-1; V: TRBV28; size: .; CDR3: CASSLIGYEQFF; DNA: TGTGCCAGCAGTTTAATCGGGTATGAGCAGTTCTTC
D: .; J: TRBJ1-2; V: TRBV5-6; size: .; CDR3: CASSLYGVIYGYTF; DNA: TGTGCCAGCAGCTTGTATGGGGTAATCTATGGCTACACCTTC
D: .; J: TRBJ2-1; V: TRBV11-2; size: .; CDR3: CASSSDRVNEQFF; DNA: TGTGCCAGCAGCTCGGACAGAGTTAATGAGCAGTTCTTC
D: TRBD2; J: TRBJ2-2; V: TRBV11-2; size: .; CDR3: CASRKLAGERGELFF; DNA: TGTGCCAGCAGAAAACTAGCGGGGGAACGTGGGGAGCTGTTTTTT
D: .; J: TRBJ2-7; V: TRBV10-3; size: .; CDR3: CAISEATSYEQYF; DNA: TGTGCCATCAGTGAGGCGACTAGCTACGAGCAGTACTTC
D: .; J: TRBJ2-3; V: TRBV19; size: .; CDR3: CASGFRGATDTQYF; DNA: TGTGCCAGTGGGTTCAGGGGGGCCACAGATACGCAGTATTTT
D: .; J: TRBJ2-2; V: TRBV7-9; size: few; CDR3: CASSLVSGFVVTGELFF; DNA: TGTGCCAGCAGCTTAGTATCCGGGTTTGTTGTGACCGGGGAGCTGTTTTTT
D: .; J: TRBJ2-3; V: TRBV11-2; size: .; CDR3: CASSWDGGSTDTQYF; DNA: TGTGCCAGCAGCTGGGACGGCGGGAGCACAGATACGCAGTATTTT
D: TRBD1; J: TRBJ1-4; V: TRBV5-1; size: .; CDR3: CASSLYTGGASEKLFF; DNA: TGCGCCAGCAGCCTTTATACAGGGGGCGCGAGTGAAAAACTGTTTTTT
D: TRBD1; J: TRBJ2-1; V: TRBV2; size: .; CDR3: CASRVDRAYNEQFF; DNA: TGTGCCAGCAGGGTAGACAGGGCCTACAATGAGCAGTTCTTC
D: .; J: TRBJ2-6; V: TRBV19; size: .; CDR3: CASNNRVSPGANVLTF; DNA: TGTGCCAGTAATAACAGGGTCTCCCCTGGGGCCAACGTCCTGACTTTC
D: .; J: TRBJ1-2; V: TRBV9; size: .; CDR3: CASSAQPGHLYGYTF; DNA: TGTGCCAGCAGCGCCCAACCGGGACACCTATATGGCTACACCTTC
D: TRBD2; J: TRBJ2-2; V: TRBV6-5; size: .; CDR3: CASSYSTSGSTGELFF; DNA: TGTGCCAGCAGTTACTCGACTAGCGGGAGCACCGGGGAGCTGTTTTTT
D: .; J: TRBJ2-7; V: TRBV28; size: .; CDR3: CASQTGLVEQYF; DNA: TGTGCCAGCCAAACAGGGTTAGTCGAGCAGTACTTC
D: .; J: TRBJ1-2; V: TRBV9; size: .; CDR3: CASSVGTGSYGYTF; DNA: TGTGCCAGCAGCGTAGGAACAGGGAGCTATGGCTACACCTTC